Shown below are 31 T cell receptor beta chains from a single sample sequenced in a study of blood T cell repertoires in COVID-19 (dated by TCRdb to about 2020). Library prep was done by the immunoSEQ multiplex PCR assay. This immuneACCESS table, as held by TCRdb, lists in-frame sequences with V and J called but not all clones. Of the missing ones, under half trace to an unresolved V gene in checked studies; the others have no known cause. The sample has under 200,000 clones on record, 82% of them singletons. The ten most abundant clones make up approximately 7.8% of the sample. The sample comprised peripheral blood. Receptor source: a woman aged 55-69 years with COVID-19, enrolled during active disease.

This sequence joins TRBV5-1 and TRBJ2-3; the D is unclear. The CDR3 consists of 13 residues. Per germline, CDR1 SGHRS and CDR2 YFSETQ. Trimming stripped 5 bases from V and 6 bases from J, with 13 bases between. CDR3 nucleotide sequence: TGCGCCAGCAGATTCGATACGCGTGATACGCAGTATTTT. Translating gives CASRFDTRDTQYF.

J is TRBJ2-3 and V is TRBV6-1; a possible D gene is TRBD1 (6 bases). The length of the CDR3 is 12 residues. Germline V gene data show CDR1 as MNHNS and CDR2 as SASEGT. The V end lost 2 bases, the J end lost 9 bases, and 9 bases lay between the germline ends. This chain's CDR3 is CASSERQGTQYF. In nucleotides, the CDR3 is TGTGCCAGCAGTGAAAGGCAGGGGACGCAGTATTTT.

The chain joins TRBV7-2 to TRBJ1-1; D may be TRBD1 (6 bases). Germline lookup yields CDR1 SGHTA and CDR2 FQGNSA. The V end was cut by 4 bases, the J end by 0 bases, with 12 bases between. The CDR3 spans 15 residues. In nucleotides, the CDR3 is TGTGCCAGCAGCTCTTCAGGGGTATTGAACACTGAAGCTTTCTTT. It yields the protein CASSSSGVLNTEAFF.

CDR3 loop: CAIRVSTTDTQYF. CDR3 coding DNA: TGTGCCATCAGGGTGTCTACCACAGATACGCAGTATTTT. This chain connects TRBV10-3 to TRBJ2-3; D ambiguous. Per germline, CDR1 ENHRY and CDR2 SYGVKD. CDR3 length: 13 residues. Trimming took off 6 bases at V and 2 bases at J, with 9 bases between the two ends.

The chain uses TRBV7-2 and TRBJ1-2; tentatively, D is TRBD1 (5 bases). This CDR3 comprises 15 residues. The V end was cut by 5 bases, the J end by 2 bases, with 15 bases between. Germline loops: CDR1 SGHTA, CDR2 FQGNSA. Here the CDR3 DNA reads TGTGCCAGCAGCCCCGTCAGGGCCAGGAACTATGGCTACACCTTC. Protein: CASSPVRARNYGYTF.

The gene calls are TRBV11-3 and TRBJ1-1, with D tentatively TRBD1 (5 bases). V was cut by 2 bases and J by 2 bases, with 9 bases left in between. Germline V lookup: CDR1 SGHNT, CDR2 YENEEA. The CDR3 runs 14 residues. The CDR3 DNA is TGTGCCAGCAGCTTAATGGGGGGAAACACTGAAGCTTTCTTT. This gives the protein CASSLMGGNTEAFF.

The chain is built from TRBV29-1 and TRBJ2-3; TRBD1 might be the D (7 bases). This CDR3 is built from 14 residues. V lost 6 bases and J 3 bases, leaving 16 bases between the germline ends. Per germline, CDR1 SQVTM and CDR2 ANQGSEA. CDR3 sequence: CSVTQGRLTDTQYF. The CDR3 DNA reads as TGCAGCGTGACACAGGGGAGGTTGACAGATACGCAGTATTTT.

This chain joins TRBV6-4 and TRBJ2-1, with TRBD2 matching 10 bases. V shed 6 bases and J 8 bases; nucleotides not matched to a gene: 10. Per the germline V gene, CDR1 is MRHNA and CDR2 is SNTAGT. CDR3 length: 15 residues. CDR3 coding DNA: TGTGCCAGCAGCAGCGGGGGGGGCGCAGGGCATGAGCAGTTCTTC. Translated: CASSSGGGAGHEQFF.

CDR3 protein: CASSLTAGNTIYF. CDR3 nucleotide sequence: TGTGCCAGCAGCTTAACAGCAGGAAACACCATATATTTT. V gene TRBV7-3 combines with J gene TRBJ1-3, with no clear D. Germline CDR1 and CDR2: SGHTA and FQGTGA. V dropped 0 bases and J dropped 4 bases, with 4 bases sitting between them. This CDR3 spans 13 amino acids. The entire variable domain, with the rest obtained from reference TRBV7-3 and TRBJ1-3, is as follows: GAGVSQTPSNKVTEKGKYVELRCDPISGHTALYWYRQSLGQGPEFLIYFQGTGAADDSGLPNDRFFAVRPEGSVSTLKIQRTERGDSAVYLCASSLTAGNTIYFGEGSWLTVV.

This rearrangement joins TRBV5-1 to TRBJ2-7; no definite D call. The CDR3 has 16 residues. Deletions cut 2 bases from V and 3 bases from J, with 18 bases between. Per the germline V gene, CDR1 is SGHRS and CDR2 is YFSETQ. CDR3 DNA: TGCGCCAGCAGCTTAAGGAGACTTTTAACTAACTACGAGCAGTACGTC. This encodes CASSLRRLLTNYEQYV.

The chain combines TRBV5-1 with TRBJ2-2, with TRBD2 as a possible D gene (6 bases). This CDR3 region has 13 residues. The V gene lost 6 bases and the J gene lost 3 bases, with 9 bases spanning the gap. Germline loops: CDR1 SGHRS, CDR2 YFSETQ. In DNA, the CDR3 is TGCGCCAGCACCACGGGAGACACCGGGGAGCTGTTTTTT. Its translation is CASTTGDTGELFF.

V and J are TRBV7-3 and TRBJ2-1; TRBD2 aligns across 9 bases. The CDR3 runs to 14 residues. Germline V CDR1 and CDR2: SGHTA, FQGTGA. With 2 bases clipped from V and 9 bases from J, the junction kept 5 bases outside the gene matches. The CDR3 sequence is CASSLWREGGEQFF. The CDR3 nucleotides are TGTGCCAGCAGCTTATGGCGGGAGGGCGGTGAGCAGTTCTTC.

The V gene is TRBV10-3, the J gene TRBJ1-1, with D possibly TRBD1 on 5 matching bases. This CDR3 is built from 14 residues. V was pared by 6 bases and J by 0 bases, with 11 bases between. Per germline, CDR1 ENHRY and CDR2 SYGVKD. Here the CDR3 reads CAIRQDRMNTEAFF. The DNA of the CDR3 is TGTGCCATCAGACAGGATCGCATGAACACTGAAGCTTTCTTT.

CDR3 loop: CASSLQGLATYEQYF. The CDR3 region has the DNA TGTGCCAGCAGTTTACAGGGACTAGCTACCTACGAGCAGTACTTC. The chain employs TRBV27 and TRBJ2-7, with TRBD2 matching over 9 bases. The CDR3 sequence is 15 residues long. Trimming took 2 bases from V and 2 from J; bases not matched to a gene: 4. Germline loops: CDR1 MNHEY, CDR2 SMNVEV (reference sequence).

Details on this clone: This may be a read error, as it is one base from a much larger clone. The genes are TRBV6-1 and TRBJ2-3; TRBD2 agrees at 7 bases. Trimming removed 2 bases from V and 0 bases from J; junction bases left unmatched: 2. CDR3 size: 15 residues. The germline gives CDR1 MNHNS, CDR2 SASEGT. CDR3 in amino acids: CASSETSVSTDTQYF. For the CDR3, the DNA is TGTGCCAGCAGTGAAACTAGCGTGAGCACAGATACGCAGTATTTT.

This clone was counted only a few times. The chain is built from TRBV7-2 and TRBJ1-1, with TRBD1 as a possible D gene (6 bases). CDR3 length equals 15 residues. Looked up from germline, CDR1 is SGHTA and CDR2 is FQGNSA. The V and J ends lost 5 bases and 1 base respectively, with 14 bases between them. As DNA, the CDR3 is TGTGCCAGCAGCCCCCGGGCAGGGGCGAACACTGAAGCTTTCTTT. It specifies CASSPRAGANTEAFF.

The chain uses TRBV18 and TRBJ1-1, with D hard to call. Germline assignment: CDR1 KGHSH and CDR2 LQKENI. This CDR3 region has 11 residues. Trimming took 5 bases from V and 10 from J, leaving 11 bases between them. The CDR3 DNA reads as TGTGCCAGCTCAGGCGCTCGGGGAGCTTTCTTT. Protein: CASSGARGAFF.

This clone has just a few counts. The rearrangement uses TRBV28 and TRBJ2-3, with D possibly being TRBD2 (6 bases). Trimming pared 2 bases from V and 3 bases from J, leaving 15 bases between. Germline V gene data show CDR1 as MDHEN and CDR2 as SYDVKM. The CDR3 extends over 16 amino acids. The CDR3 coding sequence is TGTGCCAGCAGTTTAGGAAACGGGGGACCTACAGATACGCAGTATTTT. Amino acid sequence: CASSLGNGGPTDTQYF.

V is TRBV28 and J is TRBJ1-2; TRBD1 agrees at 8 bases. Trimming cost V 2 bases and J 5 bases; bases outside gene matches: 7. This CDR3 contains 15 residues. The germline CDR1 and CDR2 sequences are MDHEN and SYDVKM. As DNA, the CDR3 is TGTGCCAGCAGTTTACCCGACAGGGGAAGGTATGGCTACACCTTC. This sequence encodes CASSLPDRGRYGYTF.

A single count supports this clone. The V gene is TRBV5-4, the J gene TRBJ1-1, with 8 bases fitting TRBD1. CDR1 is SGHNT, CDR2 YYREEE, per germline (reference sequence). The CDR3 runs 15 residues. Trimming took 1 base from V and 3 from J; bases not matched to a gene: 5. This CDR3 reads CASSLPGQGHTEAFF. The CDR3 DNA follows: TGTGCCAGCAGCTTGCCCGGACAGGGCCACACTGAAGCTTTCTTT.

V gene TRBV5-1 combines with J gene TRBJ2-3; 10 bases are shared with TRBD2. There are 15 residues in the CDR3. Looked up from germline, CDR1 is SGHRS and CDR2 is YFSETQ. With V trimmed by 4 bases and J by 2 bases, 4 bases remained unmatched. CDR3 sequence: CASSAAGGYTDTQYF. The CDR3 region has the DNA TGCGCCAGCAGCGCAGCGGGGGGGTACACAGATACGCAGTATTTT. The full variable domain, completed using reference TRBV5-1 and TRBJ2-3, is KAGVTQTPRYLIKTRGQQVTLSCSPISGHRSVSWYQQTPGQGLQFLFEYFSETQRNKGNFPGRFSGRQFSNSRSEMNVSTLELGDSALYLCASSAAGGYTDTQYFGPGTRLTVL.

This clone was seen only once. CDR3 residues: CASSPLPRGNQPQHF. The CDR3 coding sequence is TGTGCCAGCTCACCACTCCCACGGGGCAATCAGCCCCAGCATTTT. This sequence joins TRBV18 and TRBJ1-5; D uncertain. This CDR3 contains 15 residues. The germline V and J ends were trimmed by 1 base and 2 bases, with 9 bases remaining between them. Germline CDR1 reads KGHSH; CDR2 reads LQKENI.

This sequence joins TRBV20-1 and TRBJ2-3, with D possibly TRBD1 on 5 matching bases. This CDR3 comprises 11 residues. CDR1 is DFQATT, CDR2 SNEGSKA, per germline (reference sequence). V was shortened by 4 bases and J by 6 bases, with 8 bases between the two germline ends. CDR3 coding DNA: TGCAGTGCTATACAGGTCGATACGCAGTATTTT. It codes for CSAIQVDTQYF.

This CDR3 is CASRASGVNNEQFF. The CDR3 DNA follows: TGTGCCAGTAGGGCTAGCGGGGTGAACAATGAGCAGTTCTTC. This chain joins TRBV19 and TRBJ2-1; 9 bases agree with TRBD2. This CDR3 is 14 amino acids long. The V gene's germline CDR1 is LNHDA and CDR2 SQIVND (reference sequence). The ends lost 6 bases at V and 5 bases at J; junction bases unmatched: 5.

V gene TRBV5-6 combines with J gene TRBJ2-3, with 7 bases fitting TRBD2. CDR1 and CDR2 from the germline V gene are SGHDT and YYEEEE. The junction had 8 bases not matched to a gene; V was cut back by 3 bases and J by 4 bases. This CDR3 comprises 15 residues. DNA of the CDR3: TGTGCCAGCAGCTCCCTTGCGGGAGCACCAGATACGCAGTATTTT. As protein: CASSSLAGAPDTQYF.

J is TRBJ2-2 and V is TRBV7-3; D perhaps matches TRBD1 (5 bases). The germline V gene encodes CDR1 SGHTA and CDR2 FQGTGA. The CDR3 is made up of 14 amino acids. The V end was cut by 6 bases, the J end by 1 base, with 9 bases between. CDR3 protein: CASRDTGNTGELFF. CDR3 nucleotide sequence: TGTGCCAGCAGGGATACAGGGAACACCGGGGAGCTGTTTTTT.

The chain couples TRBV6-1 to TRBJ2-7, with D possibly being TRBD1 (5 bases). CDR1 is MNHNS and CDR2 is SASEGT in the germline V gene. V was clipped by 2 bases and J by 0 bases, with 8 bases between them. The CDR3 is 14 residues long. In DNA form, the CDR3 reads TGTGCCAGCAGTGAACAGGGATACTCCTACGAGCAGTACGTC. Residues: CASSEQGYSYEQYV.

The chain combines TRBV7-2 with TRBJ2-7; 12 positions match TRBD2. The V segment lost 5 bases and the J segment 2 bases; nucleotides outside the gene matches: 1. CDR3 length: 14 residues. Germline V gives CDR1 SGHTA, CDR2 FQGNSA. The CDR3 loop is CASSRTSGTYEQYF. CDR3 coding DNA: TGTGCCAGCAGCCGGACTAGCGGGACCTACGAGCAGTACTTC.

The chain joins TRBV19 to TRBJ1-4; D gene uncertain. Germline assignment: CDR1 LNHDA and CDR2 SQIVND (reference sequence). The CDR3 is made up of 16 amino acids. The ends were cut back, 3 bases at V and 6 bases at J, with 17 bases in the middle. The CDR3 region has the DNA TGTGCCAGTAGTATCGTTTCCGGGTTGAGAGATGAAAAACTGTTTTTT. Translated, it gives CASSIVSGLRDEKLFF.

The CDR3 DNA is TGTGCCAGCAGATCCGACAGGTCTGGGGGGACCCAGTACTTC. It specifies CASRSDRSGGTQYF. The rearrangement joins TRBV7-8 to TRBJ2-5; possibly TRBD1 for D (6 bases). V was shortened by 6 bases and J by 7 bases, with 18 bases between the two germline ends. The CDR3 contains 14 residues. The germline gives CDR1 SGHVS, CDR2 FQNEAQ.

The chain joins TRBV27 to TRBJ1-2; TRBD1 matches at 10 bases. Unmatched junction bases numbered 7, after V lost 3 bases and J lost 6 bases. CDR1 and CDR2 from the germline V gene are MNHEY and SMNVEV (reference sequence). The CDR3 length is 15 residues. In DNA form, the CDR3 reads TGTGCCAGCAGTTTTAAGCGGGACAGGGGCGATGGCTACACCTTC. This sequence encodes CASSFKRDRGDGYTF.